One sample yielded the 3 T cell receptor beta chains listed below, sequenced in a study of blood T cell repertoires in COVID-19. Only in-frame clones appear in the TCRdb table, and some are missing; sequencing was by immunoSEQ multiplex PCR. The repertoire includes some 260,000 clones, about 85% of them detected once, and around 3% sits in the top ten. Input material: peripheral blood. These receptors all stem from a man between 18 and 29 years old with active or convalescent COVID-19.

The gene calls are TRBV27 and TRBJ2-7, with D unresolved. CDR1 is MNHEY and CDR2 is SMNVEV in the germline V gene (reference sequence). Trimming removed 2 bases from V and 3 bases from J, with 11 bases in between. This CDR3 spans 14 amino acids. CDR3 residues: CASSLAHPLYEQYF. DNA of the CDR3: TGTGCCAGCAGTTTAGCGCACCCGCTCTACGAGCAGTACTTC.

Remarks on this clone: The sample holds other DNA sequences that translate to the same CDR3. The chain carries TRBV5-1 and TRBJ1-4, with 7 bases that match TRBD1. V trimming: 4 bases; J trimming: 7 bases; junction bases outside the gene matches: 7. The length of the CDR3 is 14 residues. The germline V gene encodes CDR1 SGHRS and CDR2 YFSETQ. The CDR3 region has the DNA TGCGCCAGCAGCCTACGACAGGGTGGTGAAAAACTGTTTTTT. It yields the protein CASSLRQGGEKLFF.

This clone appeared a few times. The V gene is TRBV2, the J gene TRBJ1-1, with 7 nucleotides matching TRBD1. This CDR3 contains 13 residues. Germline V CDR1 and CDR2: SNHLY, FYNNEI. Trimming cost V 7 bases and J 6 bases; bases outside gene matches: 8. The CDR3 here is CASTLTGAPEAFF. The CDR3 DNA reads TGTGCCAGCACCCTCACAGGGGCCCCTGAAGCTTTCTTT.